This T cell receptor (beta chain) originates from a study of blood T cell repertoires in COVID-19. Across the study: The cDNA or gDNA used as material had been derived from T cells, B-cell-depleted T cells, or PBMCs.

Sequencing was performed with immunoSEQ multiplex PCR; in TCRdb, only in-frame clones are kept and a portion is missing. The data hold 98,000 or so clones, with roughly 82% observed a single time. This clone occurred once. Trimming removed 3 bases from V and 4 bases from J, with 15 bases in between. This CDR3 is built from 14 residues. Germline-derived CDR1 and CDR2 are GTSNPN and SVGIG (reference sequence). This chain joins TRBV30 and TRBJ2-5, with D perhaps matching TRBD2 (7 bases). The TCR sequence derives from a man aged 55 to 70 with acute or convalescent COVID-19. The sequenced sample consisted of peripheral blood. This CDR3 is CAWSNRRGRETQYF. The CDR3 DNA sequence: TGTGCCTGGAGCAACAGGCGGGGGCGAGAGACCCAGTACTTC.